The T cell receptor (beta chain) under discussion was sequenced for a study of blood T cell repertoires in COVID-19. About the research overall: Samples taken during acute and convalescent COVID-19 were collected in the United States, Italy and Spain. T cells, B-cell-depleted T cells, or PBMCs provided the cDNA or gDNA that served as material.

CDR1 is SNHLY, CDR2 FYNNEI, per germline. With 3 bases removed from V and 2 bases from J, the gap between germline ends came to 10 bases. The CDR3 length is 14 residues. In the authors' methods: Reference gene primer amplification gave estimated nucleated cell counts. This table comes from immunoSEQ multiplex PCR, and its TCRdb copy is limited to in-frame clones, with some not included. V, J and clone size were drawn from that table, and D and trimming were deduced from the DNA. This sample has around 300,000 clones, with about 82% found just once. The rearrangement links TRBV2 to TRBJ1-1, with D uncertain. This sequence originates from a human donor in a cohort sampled during active COVID-19. Sequenced material: peripheral blood. The CDR3 nucleotides read TGTGCCAGCAGTGAGCCGGGATCCAACACTGAAGCTTTCTTT. Amino acid sequence: CASSEPGSNTEAFF.